The TCR beta chain described here comes from a study of cytomegalovirus exposure and HLA in healthy donors (dated by TCRdb to the late 2010s). With regard to the full study: An earlier analysis of 587 of the donors reported about 250 Gb of sequence data and around 110 million unique TCR beta sequences from about 179 million T cells. About 280 gigabases of sequencing data and 70 million to 100 million unique TCR sequences were included in an early release covering over 600 HLA-typed donors. Of the 350 to 450 genotyped donors, approximately 80% fell in the genetic ancestry cluster associated with self-reported Caucasian donors. The aim of the study was to test whether cataloging public T cell receptors could identify signatures of past pathogen exposure. The T cell repertoires of some 700 subjects were profiled by immunosequencing and related to cytomegalovirus serostatus. In addition to the first cohort of approximately 650 subjects, a separate validation cohort of 120 different subjects was used. To predict cytomegalovirus infection status, the study combined high-throughput TCR immunosequencing, statistical association of individual TCRs with disease status, and machine learning. In a later analysis, previously published TCR beta repertoires from fewer than 750 donors were re-analyzed and high-resolution HLA genotyping was added so that TCR occurrence patterns could be studied. Rather than drawing on any new phenotypic data, the later analysis identified candidate immune exposures from TCR beta sequences and the way those sequences occurred across donors. An earlier analysis of 587 of the donors used high-throughput TCR beta sequencing to judge whether each TCR beta V gene segment behaved as functional or pseudogenic. Donor age, sex, ethnicity and CMV serostatus were collected together with the repertoire data. Genome-wide SNP genotypes for about 60% of the 666 donors were used in a later genetic analysis, which treated that subset as a discovery cohort. All discovery cohort repertoires had been generated using a single sequencing platform. Both class I and class II loci were covered by HLA typing, at four-digit resolution. Typing coverage varied by locus: roughly 620-640 donors for A, B, C, DRB1 and DQB1; roughly 520 for DQA1; around 570 for DPA1; approximately 450 for DPB1. A handful of DR-DQ haplotypes were handled as single units for association and clustering because linkage in the cohort was strong. On average, approximately 250,000 unique TCR beta nucleotide sequences were sequenced per donor among some 420 genotyped donors of the cohort, with roughly 19% of those sequences being non-productive.

In total, around 600 healthy bone marrow donors made up the cohort. At the time of sampling, every cohort member was nominally healthy, though immune exposures that went unrecorded were likely present. The donor was CMV seronegative and belonged to the group of 380 or so seronegative cohort members. Every donor gave a peripheral blood sample, and the peripheral blood mononuclear cells from that sample were used for TCR beta sequencing. Genomic DNA extraction from the blood cell samples was performed with the Qiagen DNeasy Blood Extraction Kit. Broad study findings and their caveats: Linkage disequilibrium might explain the correlated functional status among segregating V segments, but an unknown experimental factor could not be excluded. CMV serostatus was the only immune exposure information available for the cohort. Some IMGT-functional V segments, including TRBV6-2 and TRBV6-3, could not be distinguished by the 87-base-pair reads and were therefore excluded. A cluster of highly shared sequence variants was judged likely to represent a technical artifact of the sequencing pipeline. The classifier was reported to diagnose cytomegalovirus status with high specificity and sensitivity in both the original and validation cohorts. Because counts were too low, some 17 rarely observed V segments, including chromosome 9 orphons, were excluded from the earlier analysis of around 640 of the donors. Most TCR sequences were seen in very few donors, while some public TCRs were found in many individuals. In vitro tests confirmed that a few of the cytomegalovirus-associated TCR beta chains recognize cytomegalovirus antigens. The study gave a list of 150 to 200 TCR beta chains associated with cytomegalovirus. In a later analysis, HLA-associated TCR beta chains showed more clonal expansion and lower generation probabilities than non-associated chains that were equally common. A later genetic analysis associated a missense DCLRE1C variant with V-gene and J-gene trimming of TCR beta chains, and an independent cohort replicated the association. A further reported finding was that TCR beta sequences accurately predicted the HLA-A and HLA-B alleles for most subjects in the first cohort. This cohort had only TCR beta chains sequenced, and the lack of alpha or paired-chain data limited which features could be detected. The authors suggested that the approach could potentially be generalized to other disease states and immunological phenotypes. In an earlier analysis of some 550 of the donors, most TCR beta V segments were observed in productive rearrangements about 87% or about 30% of the time, broadly matching IMGT annotations. According to a later genetic analysis, donors in an Asian-associated ancestry cluster had fewer N-insertions in productive TCRs than the roughly 700-donor mean. Specific HLA alleles were associated with 15,000 to 20,000 TCR beta sequences at a false discovery rate of 0.05 in a later analysis. When HLA alleles, especially DR and DQ, strongly co-occurred, attributing TCR associations to individual alleles was difficult. According to a later analysis, most CMV-associated TCR beta chains appeared to be HLA-restricted, and the HLA associations seemed to be driven largely by CMV exposure. Because HLA typing was missing for some donors at each locus, association tests included only the typed subset. In a later analysis, TCR association rates were found to vary across HLA loci, with the most associated TCRs seen for DRB1 alleles and the fewest for HLA-C alleles. A later analysis reported that several top co-occurrence clusters appeared linked to parvovirus B19, influenza, CMV and Epstein-Barr virus. Roughly uniform sequencing depth across donors was assumed in presence/absence analyses, although this assumption may not hold.

The CDR3 sequence holds 14 residues, the cysteine and phenylalanine included. Only the CDR3 portion is preserved as DNA: 42 bases, with reading frame beginning at the first base. The germline V gene sets CDR1 to SGHNT and CDR2 to YENEEA. About this clone itself: No antigen is known for it. No qualities accompany the bases; no much larger clone lies one base away.

The library was generated by the immunoSEQ multiplex PCR assay. For the multiplex PCR, a mixture combining 60 forward primers for TCR Vbeta segments and 13 reverse primers for TCR Jbeta segments was used. The CDR3 region of rearranged TCR beta genes was amplified from genomic DNA with a multiplex PCR assay. The Illumina HiSeq System was used to sequence the amplified TCR beta libraries as 87-base-pair reads. The original pipeline was this. Across the 670 or so repertoires, a later analysis counted tens of millions of unique TCR beta chains, roughly 11 million of which were shared by at least two donors. Raw reads were error-corrected and collapsed into unique sequences with a nearest-neighbor algorithm that merged closely related sequences to remove PCR and sequencing errors. Alignment of CDR3 sequences to IMGT reference sequences was used to assign V, D and J gene segments. For a sequence to be retained, a match of at least six nucleotides was required to both a V gene segment and a J gene segment. A rearrangement counted as productive if the CDR3 had no stop codons and remained in frame with V and J, and every other rearrangement counted as non-productive. CDR3 was defined according to IMGT convention as the region running from the second conserved V-encoded cysteine to the conserved J-encoded phenylalanine. In an earlier analysis of around 600 of the donors, sequences lacking an unambiguous match to a single V gene segment were excluded. In an earlier analysis of roughly 600 of the donors, a V segment was called functional when productive rearrangements were above 56.7%, and segregating when the standard deviation between donors exceeded 5%. A statistical classification framework was built for diagnosing cytomegalovirus status from the catalog of TCR beta chain sequences. V and J gene assignment, in a later analysis, came from comparing TCR nucleotide sequences with IMGT/GENE-DB human TR gene sequences. Using the TCRdist pipeline, a later analysis assigned CDR3 sequences along with most-parsimonious VDJ recombination scenarios. In a later analysis, each TCR beta chain was defined by its CDR3 amino acid sequence together with its V-gene family, and reads without a unique V-gene family were excluded. As a way to deal with suspected cross-contamination and a sequencing artifact, a later analysis dropped 592 nucleotide sequences that were highly shared and had low generation probability. A later analysis calculated a clonal expansion index for each public chain from normalized within-repertoire ranks of inferred template counts. In a later analysis, generation probabilities were computed with a VDJ recombination model fitted to out-of-frame rearrangements, and the resulting probabilities were checked against IGoR. Hypergeometric tests were used in a later analysis to score TCR-TCR, TCR-HLA and TCR-CMV co-occurrence, with a repertoire-size bias correction applied to the TCR pairs. To estimate false discovery rates, a later analysis permuted the HLA or CMV assignments 20 times. In a later analysis, co-occurring TCRs were grouped using DBSCAN, with TCRdist sequence similarity added in when clustering inside HLA-allele-positive subsets. Co-occurrence clustering excluded repertoires with fewer than 30,000 or more than 120,000 public chains, plus five with anomalous nucleotide sharing. In its TCRdb copy, this immuneACCESS table keeps in-frame sequences only and misses some clones. Where compared with another copy, unresolved V genes explain less than half of these, and the others have no known cause. The DNA gave D and trimming, while V, J and clone size come from that table. Present in this sample are around 190,000 clones, 80% of which were seen just once. Clones ranked in the top ten supply approximately 1% of the sample.

The sequence joins TRBV11-3 to TRBJ2-7, with 7 bases in between that match TRBD2. The source is a woman between 35 and 50 years old in good health and CMV-seronegative. Sequenced input: PBMCs. The CDR3 protein: CVGPGRGGPYEQYF. The DNA is TGTGTGGGGCCGGGTCGGGGAGGGCCCTACGAGCAGTACTTC.